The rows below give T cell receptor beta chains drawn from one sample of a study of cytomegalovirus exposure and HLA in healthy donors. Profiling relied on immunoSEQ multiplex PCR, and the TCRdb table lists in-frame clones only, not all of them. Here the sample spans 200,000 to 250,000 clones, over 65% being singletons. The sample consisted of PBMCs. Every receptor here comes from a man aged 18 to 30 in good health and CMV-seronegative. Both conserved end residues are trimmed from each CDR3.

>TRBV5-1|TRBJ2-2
ASSWDRGRANTGELF
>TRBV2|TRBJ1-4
ASIRDRDEKLF
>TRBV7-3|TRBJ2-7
ASSLLGPSSYEQY
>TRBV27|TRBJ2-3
ASSLSSGRYIDTQY
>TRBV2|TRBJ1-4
ASSDHRTNEKLF
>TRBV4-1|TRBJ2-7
ASSPEWTSGSYEQY
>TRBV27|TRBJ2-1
ASSYTGPTGEQF
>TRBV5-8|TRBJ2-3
ASSLTSGRGDTQY
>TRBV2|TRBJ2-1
ASSGSSGSRLDEQF
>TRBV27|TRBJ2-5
ASSLIPGGETQY
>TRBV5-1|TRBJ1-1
ASSLVGPTEAF
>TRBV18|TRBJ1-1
ASSPPPGGRSPEAF
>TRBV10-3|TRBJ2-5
AISDSGSGETQY
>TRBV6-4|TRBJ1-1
ASSDPGTVRFHMNTEAF
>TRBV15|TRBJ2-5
ATSREPGLAVETQY
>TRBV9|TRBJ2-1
ASRGSGRSYNEQF
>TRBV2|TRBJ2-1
ASSAAGIAYNEQF
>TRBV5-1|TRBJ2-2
ASSRIVGTGELS
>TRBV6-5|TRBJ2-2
ASSSNRGAGELF
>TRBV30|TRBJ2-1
AWSVASGNEQF
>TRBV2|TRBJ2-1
ASTVSGGHNEQF
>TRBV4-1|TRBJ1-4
ASSFAGTGGEAEKLF
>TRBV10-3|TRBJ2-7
AITVGGGVNEQY
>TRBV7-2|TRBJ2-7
ASTWGGGYEQY
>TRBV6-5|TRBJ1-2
ASSKQGADGYT
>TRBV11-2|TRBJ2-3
ASSLLFSDTQY
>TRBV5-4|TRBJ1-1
ASSSGGGWVEAF
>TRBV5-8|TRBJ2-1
ASSWALAGEGEQF
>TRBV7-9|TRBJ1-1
ASSLEGQGHHTEAF
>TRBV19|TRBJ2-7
ASSTQAGLYYEQY
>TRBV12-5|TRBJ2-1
ASGWTGHSSPIYNEQF
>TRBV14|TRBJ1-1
ASSQIELNTEAF
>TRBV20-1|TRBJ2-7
SAKLDYEQY
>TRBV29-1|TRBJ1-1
SVGQNMNTEAF
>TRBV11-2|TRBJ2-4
ASSLGTGTLTQY
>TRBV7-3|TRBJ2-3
ASSLTGAWDTQY
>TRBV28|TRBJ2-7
ASSPTSYEQY
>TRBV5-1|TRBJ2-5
ASSFPVTGAETQY
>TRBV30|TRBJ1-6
AWLSWTEDNSPLH
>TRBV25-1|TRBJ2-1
ASSELREAAYNEQF
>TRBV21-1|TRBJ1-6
ASSRAPYNSPLH
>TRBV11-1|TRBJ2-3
ASSLRGSGDTQY
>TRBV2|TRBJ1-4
ASSDLGQGKLF
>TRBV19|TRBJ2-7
ASRATGVGHEQY
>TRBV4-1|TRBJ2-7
ASSHGLATLYPYEQY
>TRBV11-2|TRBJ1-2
ASSVDSYGYT
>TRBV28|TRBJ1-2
ASRAQGAFNYGYT
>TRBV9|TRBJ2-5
ASSVGPFGGVQETQY
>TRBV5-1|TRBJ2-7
ASSGGIERHEQY
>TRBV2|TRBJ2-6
ASSPQGSGANVLT
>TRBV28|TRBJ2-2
ASRSPGELF
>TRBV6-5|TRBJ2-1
ASSRTAGIYNEQF
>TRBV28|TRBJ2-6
ASSSSSGANVLT